The following is a T cell receptor (beta chain) sequence with its context. The sample has other DNA sequences that encode this CDR3 too. This entry belongs to a study of shared clonotypes between healthy human individuals. The data were produced by immunoSEQ multiplex PCR, yet TCRdb's version contains in-frame clones alone and is incomplete. Here the sample spans some 2,500,000 clones, more than 85% being singletons. Trimming pared 1 base from V and 5 bases from J, leaving 3 bases between. Looked up from germline, CDR1 is DFQATT and CDR2 is SNEGSKA (reference sequence). This CDR3 has 11 residues. The specimen sequenced was naive CD4+ T cells from PBMCs. As for subset: CD45RA+ positively selected. The chain employs TRBV20-1 and TRBJ1-3, with D unresolved. The TCR was taken from a young man in good health. Some clones in this sample may be carry-over from other donors' samples. CDR3 in amino acids: CSARVRNTIYF. Written as DNA, the CDR3 is TGCAGTGCTAGAGTTAGAAACACCATATATTTT.